This T cell receptor beta chain was sequenced for a study of blood T cell repertoires in COVID-19. Study-level background: PBMCs, B-cell-depleted T cells, or T cells provided the cDNA or gDNA that made up the material.

As originally analysed: Researchers report that nucleated cell counts were estimated from reference gene primer amplification. Clones were read by immunoSEQ multiplex PCR, and TCRdb kept only the in-frame ones, dropping some. V and J calls and clone size are copied from that table; D and trimming were computed from the DNA. The sample gives more than 60,000 clones, 85% to 90% of which show up once; 4.5% to 5% is in the top ten. The trim removed 6 bases at V and 6 bases at J, leaving 12 bases unmatched. The V gene's germline CDR1 is SGHVS and CDR2 FQNEAQ. The CDR3 runs to 16 residues. Sequencing input: peripheral blood. This rearrangement joins TRBV7-8 to TRBJ2-7; 12 nucleotides match TRBD1. The TCR was taken from a woman aged 45-59 years with active COVID-19. The CDR3 DNA reads TGTGCCAGCAGTGAAGTGGGGACAGGGGGCTTTAGCGAGCAGTACTTC. It codes for CASSEVGTGGFSEQYF.